In this sample, the clone carrying this T cell receptor beta chain turned up a few times. This specimen comes from a study of ipilimumab plus nivolumab after autologous stem cell transplantation. Study context: A median of roughly eight nivolumab and 5 ipilimumab doses were given.

Sequencing used immunoSEQ multiplex PCR; TCRdb keeps in-frame clones, though not all of them. The sample has some 10,000 clones, around 73% seen once; the top ten hold almost 8.5%. Patients received nivolumab 3 mg/kg at weeks 1, 4, 7, 10, then fortnightly to week 26. V was shortened by 2 bases and J by 5 bases, with 7 bases between the two germline ends. CDR3 length: 13 amino acids. Germline V lookup: CDR1 SGDLS, CDR2 YYNGEE. The gene calls are TRBV9 and TRBJ2-2; D is possibly TRBD1 or TRBD2 (5 bases each). This receptor was identified in a male donor with diffuse large B-cell lymphoma. Sequencing used PBMCs, obtained in a trial of ipilimumab plus nivolumab as post-transplant consolidation. Written as DNA, the CDR3 is TGTGCCAGCAGCGTGGGGGTGACCGGGGAGCTGTTTTTT. Residues: CASSVGVTGELFF.